These 20 T cell receptor beta chains came from one sample sequenced in a study of blood T cell repertoires in COVID-19. Clones were sequenced by immunoSEQ multiplex PCR, and TCRdb holds only the in-frame ones, with some missing. The sample yields 95,000 to 150,000 clones, approximately 81% seen once. The sequenced sample consisted of peripheral blood. The origin of the receptors is a woman aged 80 or over with acute or convalescent COVID-19.

The V and J genes are TRBV4-2 and TRBJ2-3; the D is unclear. Germline V CDR1 and CDR2: LGHNA, YNFKEQ. The CDR3 runs 14 residues. Trimming shortened V by 4 bases and J by 4 bases, and 12 bases separated the two germline ends. CDR3: CASSLAGPSDTQYF. Here the CDR3 DNA reads TGTGCCAGCAGCCTGGCAGGTCCATCAGATACGCAGTATTTT.

The chain recombines TRBV12-3 or TRBV12-4 with TRBJ1-2; unclear D gene. The CDR3 has 13 residues. Deletions cut 3 bases from V and 9 bases from J, with 14 bases between. CDR3 residues: CASSFDRVKSYTF. The DNA of the CDR3 is TGTGCCAGCAGTTTCGACCGGGTCAAGAGCTACACCTTC.

This clone was counted a single time. This chain connects TRBV15 to TRBJ1-2; D ambiguous. With 9 bases removed from V and 8 bases from J, the gap between germline ends came to 19 bases. Germline V gives CDR1 LNHNV, CDR2 YYDKDF (reference sequence). The CDR3 sequence is 13 residues long. In nucleotides, the CDR3 is TGTGCCACTCATTTTACCGGGATCTCGGGCTACACCTTC. Translating it yields CATHFTGISGYTF. Drawing the rest from reference TRBV15 and TRBJ1-2, the complete variable domain is DAMVIQNPRYQVTQFGKPVTLSCSQTLNHNVMYWYQQKSSQAPKLLFHYYDKDFNNEADTPDNFQSRRPNTSFCFLDIRSPGLGDTAMYLCATHFTGISGYTFGSGTRLTVV.

The rearrangement uses TRBV5-3 and TRBJ1-4; 12 bases fit TRBD1. TRBV5-3 is assigned to the ORF class and has an uncertain function. This CDR3 has 20 residues. Trimming took 0 bases from V and 4 from J; bases not matched to a gene: 13. The CDR3 region has the DNA TGTGCCAGAAGCTTGGCGGCGGGGACAGGGGGCGAAGCCGTTAATGAAAAACTGTTTTTT. As protein: CARSLAAGTGGEAVNEKLFF.

The rearrangement uses TRBV19 and TRBJ1-1, with TRBD1 identical over 8 bases. Germline V lookup: CDR1 LNHDA, CDR2 SQIVND (reference sequence). There are 15 residues in the CDR3. V was pared by 0 bases and J by 3 bases, with 3 bases of the junction left unmatched. The CDR3 bases are TGTGCCAGTAGTATAGAGGACAGGGCTTACACTGAAGCTTTCTTT. The encoded protein is CASSIEDRAYTEAFF. Together with reference TRBV19 and TRBJ1-1, the CDR3 gives the full variable domain: DGGITQSPKYLFRKEGQNVTLSCEQNLNHDAMYWYRQDPGQGLRLIYYSQIVNDFQKGDIAEGYSVSREKKESFPLTVTSAQKNPTAFYLCASSIEDRAYTEAFFGQGTRLTVV.

J is TRBJ1-4 and V is TRBV6-5, with a weak D call TRBD1 (6 bases). Germline V gene sequence: CDR1 MNHEY, CDR2 SVGAGI. The V end was cut by 6 bases, the J end by 8 bases, with 19 bases between. The CDR3 totals 15 residues. CDR3: CASRTQGRADEKLFF. For the CDR3, the DNA is TGTGCCAGCAGGACTCAGGGGAGGGCTGACGAAAAACTGTTTTTT.

This clone has only a few counts. J is TRBJ2-1 and V is TRBV7-2, with 9 bases that match TRBD2. Germline lookup yields CDR1 SGHTA and CDR2 FQGNSA. V lost 5 bases to trimming and J lost 3 bases; unmatched junction nucleotides: 5. The CDR3 length is 15 residues. The DNA for the CDR3 is TGTGCCAGCAGCCTAGGGACTAGCCGCTACAATGAGCAGTTCTTC. It translates to CASSLGTSRYNEQFF.

The chain combines TRBV6-5 with TRBJ2-7; the match to TRBD2 covers 10 bases. With 6 bases clipped from V and 1 base from J, the junction kept 6 bases outside the gene matches. Germline-derived CDR1 and CDR2 are MNHEY and SVGAGI. The length of the CDR3 is 15 residues. The CDR3 DNA reads TGTGCCAGCAGAACACTAGCGGGGCCTTCCTACGAGCAGTACTTC. This translates into CASRTLAGPSYEQYF.

The rearrangement links TRBV6-1 to TRBJ2-7; D is perhaps TRBD1 (5 bases). CDR3 size: 14 residues. Germline V gives CDR1 MNHNS, CDR2 SASEGT. V was cut by 0 bases and J by 5 bases, with 11 bases left in between. CDR3: CASSEARDIHEQYF. In DNA form, the CDR3 reads TGTGCCAGCAGTGAAGCCAGGGATATCCACGAGCAGTACTTC.

The V and J genes are TRBV25-1 and TRBJ2-5, with D possibly being TRBD1 (5 bases). The CDR3 covers 13 residues. Trimming stripped 0 bases from V and 7 bases from J, with 9 bases between. Germline V lookup: CDR1 MGHDK, CDR2 SYGVNS. In DNA, the CDR3 is TGTGCCAGCAGTGAATACGGCAGGGCGACCCAGTACTTC. It yields the protein CASSEYGRATQYF.

V and J are TRBV28 and TRBJ1-2; TRBD1 matches at 9 bases. The junction had 7 bases not matched to a gene; V was cut back by 6 bases and J by 8 bases. Germline CDR1 reads MDHEN; CDR2 reads SYDVKM. The CDR3 spans 13 residues. The CDR3 loop is CASSSGQGNGYTF. The CDR3 DNA reads TGTGCCAGCAGCTCGGGACAGGGTAACGGCTACACCTTC.

This chain links TRBV6-5 with TRBJ1-1, with 9 bases that match TRBD1. The CDR3 contains 14 residues. The J segment lost 4 bases and the V segment lost 6 bases, leaving 6 bases of the junction unmatched. Germline V CDR1 and CDR2: MNHEY, SVGAGI. The CDR3 protein is CASSRDRDGTEAFF. The DNA for the CDR3 is TGTGCCAGCAGCCGGGACAGGGATGGCACTGAAGCTTTCTTT.

The chain couples TRBV7-3 to TRBJ2-1; D may be TRBD2 (5 bases). The CDR3 runs 14 residues. The germline V gene has CDR1 SGHTA and CDR2 FQGTGA. V lost 5 bases to trimming and J lost 0 bases, with 8 bases between them. CDR3 bases: TGTGCCAGCAGCCCCCGGGGCTCCTACAATGAGCAGTTCTTC. Protein sequence: CASSPRGSYNEQFF. The full variable domain, with the rest looked up from reference TRBV7-3 and TRBJ2-1, is GAGVSQTPSNKVTEKGKYVELRCDPISGHTALYWYRQSLGQGPEFLIYFQGTGAADDSGLPNDRFFAVRPEGSVSTLKIQRTERGDSAVYLCASSPRGSYNEQFFGPGTRLTVL.

The chain joins TRBV5-1 to TRBJ2-2, with TRBD2 identical over 9 bases. The CDR3 totals 15 residues. V shed 0 bases, J shed 4 bases, and the junction held 1 base outside the gene matches. In germline, CDR1 is SGHRS, CDR2 YFSETQ. The CDR3 region has the DNA TGCGCCAGCAGCTTGGAAGCGGGGGGCACCGGGGAGCTGTTTTTT. The encoded protein is CASSLEAGGTGELFF.

V gene TRBV18 combines with J gene TRBJ2-7; TRBD1 might be the D (5 bases). Trimming pared 4 bases from V and 4 bases from J, leaving 5 bases between. Germline V gives CDR1 KGHSH, CDR2 LQKENI. The CDR3 has 11 residues. CDR3 nucleotides: TGTGCCAGCTCACAGGGGTACGAGCAGTACTTC. Protein: CASSQGYEQYF. Full variable domain (rest looked up from reference TRBV18 and TRBJ2-7): NAGVMQNPRHLVRRRGQEARLRCSPMKGHSHVYWYRQLPEEGLKFMVYLQKENIIDESGMPKERFSAEFPKEGPSILRIQQVVRGDSAAYFCASSQGYEQYFGPGTRLTVT.

This CDR3 reads CASSVHTGISGNEQFF. The CDR3, as DNA: TGTGCCAGCAGTGTACATACAGGGATATCGGGCAATGAGCAGTTCTTC. The chain uses TRBV6-1 and TRBJ2-1; tentative D call: TRBD1 (6 bases). The germline gives CDR1 MNHNS, CDR2 SASEGT. V gave up 4 bases and J gave up 6 bases, with 19 bases separating them. The CDR3 covers 16 residues.

The chain is built from TRBV6-5 and TRBJ2-2; 9 nucleotides match TRBD1. Germline CDR1 reads MNHEY; CDR2 reads SVGAGI. Unmatched junction bases numbered 7, after V lost 10 bases and J lost 4 bases. CDR3 length equals 14 residues. The CDR3 protein is CATQGARSTGELFF. The CDR3, as DNA: TGTGCCACACAGGGGGCGCGGAGCACCGGGGAGCTGTTTTTT.

This clone occurred a few times. This rearrangement joins TRBV7-9 to TRBJ1-6, with 7 bases matching TRBD1. Trimming removed 0 bases from V and 14 bases from J; junction bases left unmatched: 1. Germline CDR1 SEHNR, CDR2 FQNEAQ (reference sequence). CDR3 length: 12 amino acids. The CDR3 DNA is TGTGCCAGCAGCTTAGCCCAGGGGGCCCTCCACTTT. As protein: CASSLAQGALHF.

V and J are TRBV5-1 and TRBJ1-1; 8 nucleotides agree with TRBD1. This CDR3 contains 15 residues. V shed 4 bases and J 1 base; nucleotides not matched to a gene: 6. Germline V gene data show CDR1 as SGHRS and CDR2 as YFSETQ. For the CDR3, the DNA is TGCGCCAGCAGCCTCCGACAGGGGACGAACACTGAAGCTTTCTTT. It specifies CASSLRQGTNTEAFF.

CDR3 sequence: CASSLGRDYYNEQFF. CDR3 sequence (DNA): TGTGCCAGCAGCTTAGGGCGGGATTACTACAATGAGCAGTTCTTC. V usage is TRBV7-8 and J usage is TRBJ2-1, with D perhaps TRBD2 (6 bases). The ends were cut back, 1 base at V and 3 bases at J, with 10 bases in the middle. The CDR3 loop spans 15 amino acids. The germline gives CDR1 SGHVS, CDR2 FQNEAQ.